The TCR beta chain described here comes from a study of T-cell memory formation after mild COVID-19. General study findings and limits: The pre-infection memory compartment contained some responding clones, suggesting cross-reactive memory joined. The SARS-CoV-2 specificity of second-wave clones reaching peak at day 37 remained unverified. Clones that shrank (day 15 to 85) were balanced CD4/CD8, whereas later expanders leaned CD4+.

This clonotype was picked up a small number of times. Its antigen is undetermined. Per germline, CDR1 SEHNR and CDR2 FQNEAQ (reference sequence). Between the trimmed V and J ends, which lost 2 bases and 10 bases, there was a span of 9 bases. The CDR3 is made up of 13 amino acids. 5'RACE with constant-segment primers yielded barcoded, UMI-tagged TCR alpha and TCR beta cDNA libraries. TCRdb reprocessed the 5' RACE reads via MiXCR and lists one record per CDR3 protein. In the table there are roughly 150,000 distinct CDR3 sequences, less than 25% of which are singletons. The V gene is TRBV7-9, the J gene TRBJ1-6, with a tentative D call TRBD1 (6 bases). The sample taken for sequencing was PBMCs or a T cell subset sorted from them (not recorded which). The sequence derives from an adult woman who had mild COVID-19 (a few samples of this study predate the infection). Cell type and time point are not known. In DNA form, the CDR3 reads TGTGCCAGCAGCTTACCAGGGGACTCACCCCTCCACTTT. Translating it yields CASSLPGDSPLHF.